This T cell receptor (beta chain) originates from a study of regulatory T cells in long-lasting Graves disease. The study's findings and limits: Patients whose Graves' disease persisted exhibited lower TCR diversity than those newly diagnosed.

The time point here: persistent/refractory GD, antithyroid drugs over 5 years with positive TRAb. Scientists built the TCR library using RNA that was extracted from PBMCs. Researchers made TCR beta libraries by using iRepertoire HTBI primers and running Arm-PCR on CDR3 regions. TCRdb independently ran MiXCR on the multiplex PCR reads; one entry per CDR3 protein. The sample lists hundreds of thousands of distinct CDR3 sequences, about 20% occurring once. CDR1 is MNHNS and CDR2 is SASEGT in the germline V gene. V lost 6 bases and J lost 7, with 7 bases in between. The CDR3 is made up of 11 amino acids. This clonotype was found many times. Its target is unknown.

The sequence was obtained from a female donor with Graves disease. This sample comprised peripheral blood mononuclear cells (PBMCs), obtained when the disease was refractory, from a patient treated with antithyroid drugs. The chain couples TRBV6-1 to TRBJ2-1, with D unresolved. CDR3 DNA: TGTGCCAGCAGCCTCGGGAATGAGCAGTTCTTC. It specifies CASSLGNEQFF.